The sequence of this TCR beta chain was determined in a study of cytomegalovirus exposure and HLA in healthy donors. Germline V gene sequence: CDR1 SEHNR, CDR2 FQNEAQ (reference sequence). Trimming took off 4 bases at V and 2 bases at J, with 15 bases between the two ends. This CDR3 region has 16 residues. Primers: 60 Vbeta forward and 13 Jbeta reverse. The assay was immunoSEQ multiplex PCR, and TCRdb's table has in-frame clones only and misses some. The table includes about 120,000 clones, roughly 80% detected once. This sequence joins TRBV7-9 and TRBJ1-5, with D unresolved. Sequenced sample: PBMCs. The source is a male donor in good health and CMV-seronegative. CDR3 loop: CASSSSKVGGNQPQHF. CDR3 bases: TGTGCCAGCAGCTCTAGTAAGGTGGGAGGCAATCAGCCCCAGCATTTT.